The clone carrying this T cell receptor beta chain showed up just a few times. RNA transcripts gave rise to amplified TCR beta CDR3 regions. In the first-round RT-PCR of the TCR CDR3, the HTBI primer set was used. From the multiplex PCR reads, TCRdb called clonotypes with MiXCR, one entry per CDR3 protein. Of about 840,000 distinct CDR3 sequences listed, over 35% are singletons. The sample comes from a study of T cells in Graves' hyperthyroidism and ophthalmopathy. Trimming pared 4 bases from V and 6 bases from J, leaving 20 bases between. Germline lookup yields CDR1 SGHRS and CDR2 YFSETQ. CDR3 length equals 16 residues.

V is TRBV5-1 and J is TRBJ1-3; D possibly corresponds to TRBD1 (6 bases). Sequencing input: blood. This TCR derives from a man between 18 and 35 years old with Graves' hyperthyroidism. The CDR3 bases are TGCGCCAGCAGCCCGTCCGGGCAAAGGGGACAAAACACCATATATTTT. Its protein product is CASSPSGQRGQNTIYF.